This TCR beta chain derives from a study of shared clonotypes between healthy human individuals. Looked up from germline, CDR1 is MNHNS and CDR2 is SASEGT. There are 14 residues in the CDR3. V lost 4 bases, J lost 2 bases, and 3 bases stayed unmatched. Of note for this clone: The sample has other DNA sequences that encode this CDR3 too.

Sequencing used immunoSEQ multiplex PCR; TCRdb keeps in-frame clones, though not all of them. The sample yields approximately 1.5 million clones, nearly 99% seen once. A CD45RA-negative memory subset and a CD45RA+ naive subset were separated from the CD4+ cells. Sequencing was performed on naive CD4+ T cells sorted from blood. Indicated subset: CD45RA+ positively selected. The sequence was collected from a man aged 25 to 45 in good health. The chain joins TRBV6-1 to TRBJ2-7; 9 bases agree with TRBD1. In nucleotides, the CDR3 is TGTGCCAGCAGTGTACGGGACAGGGCCTACGAGCAGTACTTC. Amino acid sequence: CASSVRDRAYEQYF.